Sequencing of this T cell receptor beta chain was carried out in a study of vaccination and CD4 T cells after COVID-19. As for the study in general: Convalescent patients gave post-COVID blood a median approximately 100 days post-diagnosis, range 35 to 161.

Germline V gene sequence: CDR1 WSHSY, CDR2 SAAADI. The CDR3 loop spans 18 amino acids. J was trimmed by 0 bases and V by 3 bases; bases with no gene match: 12. Treatment here: roughly ten-day PBMC culture with coronavirus spike peptide pools or control peptides (ViraFEST assay). Sequence data for DNA of cultured CD4+ T cells were generated by the Oncomine TCR Beta short-read assay. TCRdb redid the calling of the PCR reads with MiXCR, one entry per CDR3 protein. Found here are around 15,000 distinct CDR3 sequences, roughly 43% of them singletons; the top ten hold around an eighth. As concerns this clonotype: Its antigen is unknown.

The sequence was obtained from a human donor who had recovered from COVID-19. The sample taken for sequencing was CD4+ T cells from blood, cultured in vitro. This chain connects TRBV10-2 to TRBJ2-5, with 8 positions matching TRBD2. CDR3 bases: TGCGCCAGCAGTGATTTAGCGGGATGGTCGCATAACCAAGAGACCCAGTACTTC. This codes for CASSDLAGWSHNQETQYF.